The present TCR beta chain was sequenced within a study of cytomegalovirus exposure and HLA in healthy donors. Whole-study findings and limits: In an earlier analysis, in under 700 donors, most V segments appeared productive either ~90% or ~30% of the time. In a later analysis, TCR beta V- and J-gene trimming showed a link to a missense DCLRE1C variant. In a later analysis, at a false discovery rate of 0.05, approximately 16,000 TCR beta sequences matched HLA alleles. Several top significant clusters appeared, in a later analysis, to be linked to common viral pathogens.

V lost 7 bases and J 5 bases, leaving 29 bases between the germline ends. Germline V gene lookup returns CDR1 SEHNR and CDR2 FQNEAQ (reference sequence). The CDR3 contains 18 residues. About this clone: Its antigen is unknown.

The PCR contained 60 Vbeta and 13 Jbeta primers. Produced via immunoSEQ multiplex PCR; TCRdb's table is partial and in-frame only. The table has some 200,000 clones, around 89% seen once. This chain uses TRBV7-9 with TRBJ1-1, with unresolved D. The TCR originated in a young woman in good health and CMV-seronegative. Sequenced input: PBMCs. This CDR3 reads CASTLLGNGMVRGTEAFF. DNA of the CDR3: TGTGCCAGCACCCTCCTTGGCAACGGTATGGTACGGGGAACTGAAGCTTTCTTT.